This T cell receptor (beta chain) was sequenced for a study of T cell repertoires in cytomegalovirus infection. One entry per CDR3 protein results from TCRdb running MiXCR on the reads. The table has 200,000 to 300,000 distinct CDR3 sequences, 12% to 15% seen once. This TCR came from a human donor in good health (CMV status not recorded). Some clones in this sample may be carry-over from other donors' samples. Specimen: PBMCs.

CDR3 residues: CSAVRGYDEKLFF. In DNA, the CDR3 is TGCAGCGCCGTCAGGGGCTATGATGAAAAACTGTTTTTT. The chain is built from TRBV29-1 and TRBJ1-4; a weak D match, TRBD1 (6 bases). V lost 7 bases and J lost 6, with 15 bases in between. This CDR3 spans 13 amino acids. Germline V gives CDR1 SQVTM, CDR2 ANQGSEA.